This entry describes one TCR beta chain. It lacks a known antigen. Base quality data are lacking; no much larger clone is found one base away. These data are taken from a study of blood T cell repertoires in COVID-19 (dated by TCRdb to 2020 to 2022). Regarding the research as a whole: Collaborator samples came from the United States, Italy and Spain and covered acute and convalescent phases of COVID-19. The prospective study material was composed of cDNA or gDNA derived from T cells, B-cell-depleted T cells, or PBMCs. Deeply sampled blood TCRbeta repertoires from subjects exposed to, actively infected with, or recovered from COVID-19 were included in the dataset. The repertoires were made available in a free public database intended to serve as a resource for research on the immune response to SARS-CoV-2. The samples were drawn from two sources: the first 160 participants of the ongoing ImmuneRACE study, and some 1,300 subjects contributed by 6 global collaborators. Sample metadata almost always included a de-identified subject ID, COVID-19 status, age in years and sex. HLA class I and class II types, where available, came from metadata supplied by the sample provider rather than from assay-based typing.

One collaborating source in Seattle enrolled patients while the patients were actively infected and followed the patients over time throughout the course of disease. Collaborating institutions collected whole blood in K2EDTA tubes following their own protocols. For TCRbeta analysis, collaborator samples were shipped as frozen whole blood, as isolated PBMCs, or as DNA extracted from either sample type. The germline ends are 9 bases apart after V is trimmed by 0 bases and J by 3 bases. The CDR3 runs 14 amino acids, cysteine and phenylalanine included. The CDR3 DNA has 42 bases and is translated from base 1. For CDR1 and CDR2, the germline V gene lists MNHNS and SASEGT. What the study reported, not specific to this receptor: The amount of clinical and demographic metadata varied by source and participant and was provided uncurated.

TCRbeta CDR3 regions were amplified from genomic DNA by means of the immunoSEQ Assay, a bias-controlled multiplex PCR. The published analysis was carried out like this. Within the assay, amplification of reference gene primers was used to estimate how many nucleated cells each sample contained. To quantify the absolute abundance of each unique TCRbeta CDR3 rearrangement, sequence reads were collapsed and filtered. For each sample, productive Simpson clonality was calculated by taking the square root of Simpson's diversity index across productive rearrangements. Drawn from immuneACCESS, this table holds only the in-frame rearrangements with V and J called that TCRdb kept. Clones are partly lost; checked studies trace under half to an unresolved V gene and leave the rest unexplained. That table furnishes V, J and clone size, whereas the DNA furnished D and trimming. A total of about 170,000 clones appear in this sample, roughly 80% of them only once. The top ten constitute 7.5% to 10% of the sample.

The V and J segments used are TRBV6-1 and TRBJ2-7; a weak D assignment points to TRBD1 (5 bases agree). The clonotype comes from a woman of 80 years or more with COVID-19, enrolled during active disease. The sequenced sample consisted of peripheral blood. The DNA reads TGTGCCAGCAGTGAAGCGGGCGACAGCTACGAGCAGTACTTC. Its translation reads: CASSEAGDSYEQYF.